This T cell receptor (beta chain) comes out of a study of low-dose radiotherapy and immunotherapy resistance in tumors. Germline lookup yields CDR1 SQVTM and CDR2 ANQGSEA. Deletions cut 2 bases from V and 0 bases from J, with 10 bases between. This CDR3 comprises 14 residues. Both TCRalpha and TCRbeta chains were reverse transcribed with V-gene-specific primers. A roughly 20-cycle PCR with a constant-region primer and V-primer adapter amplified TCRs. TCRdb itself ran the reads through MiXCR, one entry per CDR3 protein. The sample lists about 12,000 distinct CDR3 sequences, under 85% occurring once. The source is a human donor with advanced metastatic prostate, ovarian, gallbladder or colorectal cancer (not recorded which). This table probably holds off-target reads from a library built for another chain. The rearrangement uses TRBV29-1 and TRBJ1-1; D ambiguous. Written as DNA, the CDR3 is TGCAGCGTTGAAACTGGGAGCATGAACACTGAAGCTTTCTTT. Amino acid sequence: CSVETGSMNTEAFF.